This T cell receptor beta chain was identified during a study of T cell responses to AZD1222 COVID-19 vaccine. Study-wide points: The CD4 TCRs associated with vaccination extended across spike and predominated at 160-218 and 743-854. White British ancestry dominated among donors, who included more females, and clonal diversity was possibly underestimated.

Trimming took 5 bases from V and 0 from J, leaving 11 bases between them. Germline CDR1 reads MNHEY; CDR2 reads SMNVEV (reference sequence). The CDR3 runs to 15 residues. A word on this clone: Its target is not known.

The table came from immunoSEQ multiplex PCR; TCRdb's copy has only in-frame clones and leaves some out. The sample has roughly 45,000 clones, around 80% seen once; the top ten hold over 15%. The sample here was peripheral blood, taken 28 days after the second AZD1222 dose. V gene TRBV27 combines with J gene TRBJ1-5; tentative D call: TRBD1 (5 bases). This clonotype originated in an adult who received the AZD1222 COVID-19 vaccine. The CDR3 reads CASSPWDGSNQPQHF. The CDR3 DNA follows: TGTGCCAGCAGTCCCTGGGACGGTAGCAATCAGCCCCAGCATTTT.